The 19 T cell receptor beta chains presented below share a single source sample, sequenced in a study of shared clonotypes between healthy human individuals. Profiling relied on immunoSEQ multiplex PCR, and the TCRdb table lists in-frame clones only, not all of them. Among just over 2,000,000 clones listed, roughly 96% were seen once. The specimen sequenced was naive CD4+ T cells sorted from blood. Subset in this sample: CD45RA+ positively selected. All receptors come from a man between 18 and 29 years old in good health.

The V gene is TRBV2, the J gene TRBJ1-2; possible D gene TRBD1, 6 bases. Germline V CDR1 and CDR2: SNHLY, FYNNEI. The V gene lost 4 bases and the J gene lost 4 bases, with 13 bases spanning the gap. The CDR3 is made up of 14 amino acids. The CDR3 DNA is TGTGCCAGCAGTGCAGGGGCGACCCTCTATGGCTACACCTTC. This translates into CASSAGATLYGYTF.

This chain links TRBV7-2 with TRBJ2-7; 12 positions agree with TRBD1. The CDR3 has 17 amino acids. J lost 3 bases, V lost 1 base, and 7 bases had no gene match. Germline V gene sequence: CDR1 SGHTA, CDR2 FQGNSA. CDR3 DNA: TGTGCCAGCAGCTTAGTTGGGACAGGGGGCTTGAACTACGAGCAGTACTTC. Its translation: CASSLVGTGGLNYEQYF.

The chain joins TRBV10-1 to TRBJ2-7; D remains ambiguous. The V end lost 4 bases, the J end lost 3 bases, and 10 bases lay between the germline ends. The CDR3 extends over 13 amino acids. The germline V gene has CDR1 WNHNN and CDR2 SYGVQD (reference sequence). DNA of the CDR3: TGCGCCAGCAGTGGTGACATTATCTACGAGCAGTACTTC. Residues: CASSGDIIYEQYF.

V is TRBV19 and J is TRBJ2-4, with 12 bases fitting TRBD2. Germline V gives CDR1 LNHDA, CDR2 SQIVND (reference sequence). With V trimmed by 4 bases and J by 9 bases, 4 bases remained unmatched. The CDR3 contains 14 residues. The DNA for the CDR3 is TGTGCCAGTAGTAGGACTAGCGGGGAGGGCATTCAGTACTTC. Protein: CASSRTSGEGIQYF.

The gene calls are TRBV13 and TRBJ1-2, with D possibly matching TRBD1 (6 bases). Trimming removed 0 bases at V and 3 bases at J, with 11 bases between. The CDR3 is 15 residues long. CDR1 PRHDT and CDR2 FYEKMQ come from the germline V gene (reference sequence). The CDR3 bases are TGTGCCAGCAGCTTAGGGACGGGGGCGGACTATGGCTACACCTTC. Protein: CASSLGTGADYGYTF. The variable domain in full, completed from reference TRBV13 and TRBJ1-2, reads AAGVIQSPRHLIKEKRETATLKCYPIPRHDTVYWYQQGPGQDPQFLISFYEKMQSDKGSIPDRFSAQQFSDYHSELNMSSLELGDSALYFCASSLGTGADYGYTFGSGTRLTVV.

CDR3 nucleotides: TGTGCCAGCCAGAAACTGGACTCAACCTACGAGCAGTACTTC. Residues: CASQKLDSTYEQYF. V is TRBV6-1 and J is TRBJ2-7; D possibly corresponds to TRBD2 (5 bases). CDR1 and CDR2 from the germline V gene are MNHNS and SASEGT. V lost 8 bases and J 2 bases, leaving 16 bases between the germline ends. The CDR3 has 14 residues.

This sequence joins TRBV10-3 and TRBJ1-2, with TRBD1 matching over 8 bases. The CDR3 covers 14 residues. Germline trimming cut 2 bases from V and 5 bases from J; bases unmatched to any gene: 4. Germline V gene lookup returns CDR1 ENHRY and CDR2 SYGVKD. In DNA, the CDR3 is TGTGCCATCAGTGAGCCCGACAGGGGTTATGGCTACACCTTC. This codes for CAISEPDRGYGYTF.

The genes are TRBV2 and TRBJ2-3; D remains unclear. Germline V gives CDR1 SNHLY, CDR2 FYNNEI. V lost 4 bases and J lost 5, with 13 bases in between. CDR3 size: 14 residues. The CDR3 sequence: CASSGHPVGDTQYF. The CDR3 DNA sequence: TGTGCCAGCAGTGGACACCCGGTGGGAGATACGCAGTATTTT.

The chain joins TRBV7-2 to TRBJ2-5, with D possibly being TRBD2 (7 bases). Germline V gives CDR1 SGHTA, CDR2 FQGNSA. Trimming took off 3 bases at V and 4 bases at J, with 12 bases between the two ends. The CDR3 loop spans 14 amino acids. The CDR3 reads CASSFGGRPETQYF. CDR3 coding DNA: TGTGCCAGCAGCTTCGGGGGGCGCCCAGAGACCCAGTACTTC.

The chain recombines TRBV28 with TRBJ2-1; D is perhaps TRBD1 or TRBD2 (6 bases each). Germline CDR1 reads MDHEN; CDR2 reads SYDVKM. The CDR3 covers 15 residues. Deletions cut 3 bases from V and 2 bases from J, with 11 bases between. CDR3 protein: CASSLGGITYNEQFF. The CDR3 nucleotides read TGTGCCAGCAGTTTGGGGGGCATCACCTACAATGAGCAGTTCTTC.

The rearrangement links TRBV11-2 to TRBJ2-7, with a possible D match to TRBD1 (5 bases). The germline gives CDR1 SGHAT, CDR2 FQNNGV. The CDR3 runs 14 residues. V was trimmed by 3 bases and J by 2 bases, leaving 11 bases between them. CDR3 bases: TGTGCCAGCAGCTTCGGACACCAACCCTACGAGCAGTACTTC. As protein: CASSFGHQPYEQYF.

CDR3 DNA sequence: TGTGCCACCTCCGGGACAGGGGGTGGTCGAGATGAAGCTTTCTTT. Its translation: CATSGTGGGRDEAFF. V is TRBV10-3 and J is TRBJ1-1, with 11 positions matching TRBD1. The CDR3 covers 15 residues. Looked up from germline, CDR1 is ENHRY and CDR2 is SYGVKD. Trimming took 10 bases from V and 7 from J; bases not matched to a gene: 14.

This chain uses TRBV5-1 with TRBJ2-6; 9 bases agree with TRBD2. The CDR3 extends over 18 amino acids. J was trimmed by 0 bases and V by 4 bases; bases with no gene match: 8. Germline CDR1 is SGHRS and CDR2 is YFSETQ. The CDR3 protein is CASSISSGASSGANVLTF. CDR3 DNA sequence: TGCGCCAGCAGCATCTCTAGCGGGGCTTCCTCTGGGGCCAACGTCCTGACTTTC.

DNA for the CDR3: TGTGCCAGCAGGGGGGGGACGGACTATGGCTACACCTTC. It specifies CASRGGTDYGYTF. The chain couples TRBV28 to TRBJ1-2; possibly TRBD1 for D (5 bases). The CDR3 loop spans 13 amino acids. V lost 6 bases, J lost 3 bases, and 11 bases lay in between. In germline, CDR1 is MDHEN, CDR2 SYDVKM.

The chain is built from TRBV7-9 and TRBJ2-1; D assignment may be TRBD1 or TRBD2 (5 bases each). Trimming cost V 4 bases and J 5 bases, with 18 bases left between them. The CDR3 spans 16 residues. The germline V gene encodes CDR1 SEHNR and CDR2 FQNEAQ (reference sequence). The CDR3 DNA follows: TGTGCCAGCAGCTCCATAGGGGCTGGGACGAACAATGAGCAGTTCTTC. Translated: CASSSIGAGTNNEQFF.

The DNA for the CDR3 is TGTGCCTGGACCGTAGGAGCGGGGGGCACAGATACGCAGTATTTT. It yields the protein CAWTVGAGGTDTQYF. V and J are TRBV30 and TRBJ2-3, with 8 bases lining up with TRBD2. The V segment lost 4 bases and the J segment 1 base; nucleotides outside the gene matches: 7. The CDR3 is made up of 15 amino acids. The germline gives CDR1 GTSNPN, CDR2 SVGIG (reference sequence). Filled out from reference TRBV30 and TRBJ2-3, the complete variable domain reads SQTIHQWPATLVQPVGSPLSLECTVEGTSNPNLYWYRQAAGRGLQLLFYSVGIGQISSEVPQNLSASRPQDRQFILSSKKLLLSDSGFYLCAWTVGAGGTDTQYFGPGTRLTVL.

A few counts support this clone. The chain combines TRBV4-2 with TRBJ1-4; TRBD1 agrees at 8 bases. Per the germline V gene, CDR1 is LGHNA and CDR2 is YNFKEQ. The CDR3 contains 14 residues. V shed 0 bases and J 10 bases; nucleotides not matched to a gene: 4. CDR3 sequence (DNA): TGTGCCAGCAGCCAAGAGCGTGGGACAGGAAAACTGTTTTTT. Translated: CASSQERGTGKLFF.

The chain has TRBV19 and TRBJ1-2, with D unclear. V was clipped by 5 bases and J by 7 bases, with 11 bases between them. Germline CDR1 LNHDA, CDR2 SQIVND (reference sequence). The length of the CDR3 is 12 residues. CDR3: CASSSWTPGYTF. The DNA of the CDR3 is TGTGCCAGTAGTTCGTGGACGCCTGGCTACACCTTC.

This chain joins TRBV5-1 and TRBJ1-2; unclear D gene. The CDR3 is made up of 14 amino acids. Per germline, CDR1 SGHRS and CDR2 YFSETQ. Trimming took off 0 bases at V and 9 bases at J, with 15 bases between the two ends. The CDR3 region is CASSLEGRLGSYTF. The CDR3 DNA reads as TGCGCCAGCAGCTTGGAGGGCCGTTTAGGGAGCTACACCTTC.